The clone carrying this T cell receptor beta chain was counted only a few times. Its antigen is unidentified. The entry originates in a study of post-analysis software for immune sequencing data. Study-level background: Both relapsing-remitting and secondary progressive multiple sclerosis featured among the disease courses, as did progressive-relapsing multiple sclerosis.

Included in the TCR beta cDNA libraries were unique molecular identifiers. Yield was about 500,000 cDNA molecules from approximately 0.91 to 9.4 million T cells. TCRdb analysed the PCR reads with MiXCR anew, one entry per CDR3 protein. The sample has 650,000 to 850,000 distinct CDR3 sequences; roughly 50% are singletons. Broader study findings: Multiple sclerosis patients showed significantly lower normalized Chao1 diversity than controls did. Same-batch samples co-clustered strongly by F measure.

The sequence was obtained from a girl aged 5-17 years with multiple sclerosis. Sequencing was done on a sample of blood.

The CDR3 DNA follows: TGTGCCAGCAGTAAGCCCGGGACTAGCGTCGACGAGCAGTACTTC. Amino acids: CASSKPGTSVDEQYF. The rearrangement joins TRBV12-3 or TRBV12-4 to TRBJ2-7; 10 positions match TRBD2. CDR3 length equals 15 residues. V dropped 5 bases and J dropped 5; count of bases not matched to a gene: 9.